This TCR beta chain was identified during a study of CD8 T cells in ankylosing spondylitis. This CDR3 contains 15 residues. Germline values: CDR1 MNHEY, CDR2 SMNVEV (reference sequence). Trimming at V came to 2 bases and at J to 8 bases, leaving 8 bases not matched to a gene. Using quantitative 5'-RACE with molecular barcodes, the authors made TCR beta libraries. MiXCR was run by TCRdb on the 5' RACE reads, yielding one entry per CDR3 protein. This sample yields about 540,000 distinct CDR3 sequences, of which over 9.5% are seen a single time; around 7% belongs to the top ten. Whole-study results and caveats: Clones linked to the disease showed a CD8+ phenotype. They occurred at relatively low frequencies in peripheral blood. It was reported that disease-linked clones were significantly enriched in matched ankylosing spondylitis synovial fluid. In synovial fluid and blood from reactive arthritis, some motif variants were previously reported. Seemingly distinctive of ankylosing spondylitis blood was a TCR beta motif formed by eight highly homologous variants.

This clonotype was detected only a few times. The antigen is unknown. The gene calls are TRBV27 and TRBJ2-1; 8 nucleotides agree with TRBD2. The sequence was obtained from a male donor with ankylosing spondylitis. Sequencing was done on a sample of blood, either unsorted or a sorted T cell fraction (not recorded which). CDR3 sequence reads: CASSLGLAPGDEQFF. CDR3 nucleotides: TGTGCCAGCAGTTTAGGACTAGCTCCCGGGGATGAGCAGTTCTTC.